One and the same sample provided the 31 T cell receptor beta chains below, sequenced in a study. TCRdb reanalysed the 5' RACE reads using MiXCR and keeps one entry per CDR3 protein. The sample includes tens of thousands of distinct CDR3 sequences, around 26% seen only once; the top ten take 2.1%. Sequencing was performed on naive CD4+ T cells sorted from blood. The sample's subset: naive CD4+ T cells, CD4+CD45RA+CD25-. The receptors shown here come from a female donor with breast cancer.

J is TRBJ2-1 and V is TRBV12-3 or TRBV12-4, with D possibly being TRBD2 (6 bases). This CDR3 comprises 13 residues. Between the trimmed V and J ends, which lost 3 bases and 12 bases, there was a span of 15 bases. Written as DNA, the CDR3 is TGTGCCAGCAGTTTGGGCCGGGGGAAAGGGCAGTTCTTC. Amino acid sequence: CASSLGRGKGQFF.

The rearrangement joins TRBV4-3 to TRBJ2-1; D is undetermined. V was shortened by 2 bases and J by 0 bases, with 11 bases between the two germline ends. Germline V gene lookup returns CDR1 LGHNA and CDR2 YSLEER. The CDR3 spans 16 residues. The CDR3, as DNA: TGCGCCAGCAGCCAATTACCAGAGAGCTCCTACAATGAGCAGTTCTTC. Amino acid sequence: CASSQLPESSYNEQFF.

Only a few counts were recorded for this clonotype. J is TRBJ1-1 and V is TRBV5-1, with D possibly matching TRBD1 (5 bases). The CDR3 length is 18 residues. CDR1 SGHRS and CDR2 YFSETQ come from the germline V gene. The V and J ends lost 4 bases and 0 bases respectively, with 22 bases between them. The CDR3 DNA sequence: TGCGCCAGCAGCGCACCAACAGGTCCCGTTAGGATGAACACTGAAGCTTTCTTT. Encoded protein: CASSAPTGPVRMNTEAFF.

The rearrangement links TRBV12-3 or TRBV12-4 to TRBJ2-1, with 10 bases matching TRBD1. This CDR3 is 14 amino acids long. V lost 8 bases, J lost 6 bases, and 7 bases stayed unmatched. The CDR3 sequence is CASDPGQGFNEQFF. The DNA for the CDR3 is TGTGCCAGCGACCCGGGACAGGGGTTCAATGAGCAGTTCTTC.

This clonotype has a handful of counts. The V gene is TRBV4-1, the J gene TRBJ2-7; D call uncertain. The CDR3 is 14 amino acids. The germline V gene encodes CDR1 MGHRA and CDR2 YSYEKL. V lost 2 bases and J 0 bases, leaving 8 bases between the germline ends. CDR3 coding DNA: TGCGCCAGCAGCCAAAGTGGAGCCTCCTACGAGCAGTACTTC. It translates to CASSQSGASYEQYF.

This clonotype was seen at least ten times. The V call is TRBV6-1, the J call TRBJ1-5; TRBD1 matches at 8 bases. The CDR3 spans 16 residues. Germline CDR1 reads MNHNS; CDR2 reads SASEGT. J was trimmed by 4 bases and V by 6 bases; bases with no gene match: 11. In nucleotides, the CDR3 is TGTGCCAGCAGGTCGGTGACAGGGGATAGTAATCAGCCCCAGCATTTT. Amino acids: CASRSVTGDSNQPQHF.

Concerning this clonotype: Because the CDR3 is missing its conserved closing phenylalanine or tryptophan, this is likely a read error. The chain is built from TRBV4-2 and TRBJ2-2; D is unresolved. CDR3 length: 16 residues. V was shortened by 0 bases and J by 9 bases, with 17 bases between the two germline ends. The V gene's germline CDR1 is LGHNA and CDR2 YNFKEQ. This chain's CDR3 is CASSQDIGPSARELFY. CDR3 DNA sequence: TGTGCCAGCAGCCAAGATATAGGGCCGTCGGCCCGGGAGCTGTTTTAT.

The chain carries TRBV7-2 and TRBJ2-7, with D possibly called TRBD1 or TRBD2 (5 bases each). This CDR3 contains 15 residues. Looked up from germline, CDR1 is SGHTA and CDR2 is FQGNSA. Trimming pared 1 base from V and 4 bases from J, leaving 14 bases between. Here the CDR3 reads CASSLGDPTLYEQYF. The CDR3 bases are TGTGCCAGCAGCTTAGGGGACCCTACTTTGTACGAGCAGTACTTC. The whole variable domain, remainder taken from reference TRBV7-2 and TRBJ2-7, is GAGVSQSPSNKVTEKGKDVELRCDPISGHTALYWYRQSLGQGLEFLIYFQGNSAPDKSGLPSDRFSAERTGGSVSTLTIQRTQQEDSAVYLCASSLGDPTLYEQYFGPGTRLTVT.

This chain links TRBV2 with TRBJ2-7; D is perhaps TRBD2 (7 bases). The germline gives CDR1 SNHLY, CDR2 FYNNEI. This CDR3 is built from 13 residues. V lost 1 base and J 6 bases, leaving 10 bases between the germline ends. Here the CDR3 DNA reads TGTGCCAGCAGTGAAGAGGGGGGGCTCGAGCAGTACTTC. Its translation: CASSEEGGLEQYF. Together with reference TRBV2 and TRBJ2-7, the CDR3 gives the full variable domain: EPEVTQTPSHQVTQMGQEVILRCVPISNHLYFYWYRQILGQKVEFLVSFYNNEISEKSEIFDDQFSVERPDGSNFTLKIRSTKLEDSAMYFCASSEEGGLEQYFGPGTRLTVT.

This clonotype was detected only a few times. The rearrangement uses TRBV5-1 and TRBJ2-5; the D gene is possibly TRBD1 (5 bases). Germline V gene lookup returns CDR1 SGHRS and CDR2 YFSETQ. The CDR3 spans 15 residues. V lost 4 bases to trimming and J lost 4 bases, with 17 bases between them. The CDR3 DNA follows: TGCGCCAGCAGCCCGCCTAGGGGATCAACAGAGACCCAGTACTTC. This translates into CASSPPRGSTETQYF.

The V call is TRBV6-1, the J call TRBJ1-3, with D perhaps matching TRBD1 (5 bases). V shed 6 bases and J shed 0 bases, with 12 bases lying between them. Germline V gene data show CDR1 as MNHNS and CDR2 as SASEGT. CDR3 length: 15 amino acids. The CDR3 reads CASSRMGDSGNTIYF. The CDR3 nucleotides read TGTGCCAGCAGCCGGATGGGGGACTCTGGAAACACCATATATTTT.

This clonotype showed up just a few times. This chain's CDR3 is CASSLAGQNYGYTF. CDR3 nucleotide sequence: TGCGCCAGCAGCTTGGCAGGACAGAACTATGGCTACACCTTC. The V gene is TRBV5-1, the J gene TRBJ1-2; the D gene is possibly TRBD1 (6 bases). The germline CDR1 and CDR2 sequences are SGHRS and YFSETQ. Trimming took off 0 bases at V and 2 bases at J, with 8 bases between the two ends. The CDR3 contains 14 residues.

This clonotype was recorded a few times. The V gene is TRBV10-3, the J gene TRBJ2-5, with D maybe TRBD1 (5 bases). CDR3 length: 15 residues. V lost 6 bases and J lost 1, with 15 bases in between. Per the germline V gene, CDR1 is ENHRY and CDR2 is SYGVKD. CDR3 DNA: TGTGCCATCAGGGACCCGACAGTTACCCAAGAGACCCAGTACTTC. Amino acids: CAIRDPTVTQETQYF.

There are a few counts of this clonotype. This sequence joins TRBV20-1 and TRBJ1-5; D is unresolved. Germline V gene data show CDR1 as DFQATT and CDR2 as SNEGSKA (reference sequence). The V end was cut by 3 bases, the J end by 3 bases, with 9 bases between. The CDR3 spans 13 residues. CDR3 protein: CSASVETNQPQHF. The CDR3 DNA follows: TGCAGTGCTAGCGTCGAGACCAATCAGCCCCAGCATTTT.

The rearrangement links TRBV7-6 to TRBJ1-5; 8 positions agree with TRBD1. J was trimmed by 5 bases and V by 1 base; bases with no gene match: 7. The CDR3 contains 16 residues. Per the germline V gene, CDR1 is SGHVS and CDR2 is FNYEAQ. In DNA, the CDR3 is TGTGCCAGCAGCTTAGTGCCGACAGGGGTGGATCAGCCCCAGCATTTT. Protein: CASSLVPTGVDQPQHF.

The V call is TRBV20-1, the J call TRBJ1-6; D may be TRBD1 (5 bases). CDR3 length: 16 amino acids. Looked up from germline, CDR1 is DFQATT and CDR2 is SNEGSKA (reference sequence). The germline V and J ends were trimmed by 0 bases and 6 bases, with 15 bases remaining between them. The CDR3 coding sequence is TGCAGTGCTAGAGACCCAGGGCGGCAAAGTAATTCACCCCTCCACTTT. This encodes CSARDPGRQSNSPLHF.

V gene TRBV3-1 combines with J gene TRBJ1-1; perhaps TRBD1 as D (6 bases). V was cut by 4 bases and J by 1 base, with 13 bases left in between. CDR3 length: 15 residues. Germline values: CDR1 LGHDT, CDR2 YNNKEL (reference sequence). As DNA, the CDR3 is TGTGCCAGCAGCCTAGCCGGGACATCGAACACTGAAGCTTTCTTT. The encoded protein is CASSLAGTSNTEAFF.

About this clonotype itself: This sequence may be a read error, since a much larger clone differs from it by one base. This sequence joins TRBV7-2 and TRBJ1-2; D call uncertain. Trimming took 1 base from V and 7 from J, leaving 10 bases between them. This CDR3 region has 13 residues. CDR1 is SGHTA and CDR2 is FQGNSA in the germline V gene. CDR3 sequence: CASSLDKGFGYTF. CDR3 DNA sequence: TGTGCCAGCAGCTTAGACAAGGGATTTGGCTACACCTTC. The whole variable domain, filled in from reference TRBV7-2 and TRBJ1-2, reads GAGVSQSPSNKVTEKGKDVELRCDPISGHTALYWYRQSLGQGLEFLIYFQGNSAPDKSGLPSDRFSAERTGGSVSTLTIQRTQQEDSAVYLCASSLDKGFGYTFGSGTRLTVV.

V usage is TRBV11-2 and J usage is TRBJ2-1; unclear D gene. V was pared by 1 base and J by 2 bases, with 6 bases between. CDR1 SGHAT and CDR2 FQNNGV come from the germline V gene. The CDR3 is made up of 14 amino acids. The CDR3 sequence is CASSLAGPYNEQFF. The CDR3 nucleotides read TGTGCCAGCAGCTTAGCAGGTCCCTACAATGAGCAGTTCTTC.

CDR3 nucleotide sequence: TGTGCCAGCAGCGTATCAGGGGGAATGGGTGAAAAACTGTTTTTT. Residues: CASSVSGGMGEKLFF. V and J are TRBV9 and TRBJ1-4; 7 positions agree with TRBD1. This CDR3 is 15 amino acids long. Trimming removed 1 base from V and 7 bases from J; junction bases left unmatched: 7. Germline lookup yields CDR1 SGDLS and CDR2 YYNGEE.

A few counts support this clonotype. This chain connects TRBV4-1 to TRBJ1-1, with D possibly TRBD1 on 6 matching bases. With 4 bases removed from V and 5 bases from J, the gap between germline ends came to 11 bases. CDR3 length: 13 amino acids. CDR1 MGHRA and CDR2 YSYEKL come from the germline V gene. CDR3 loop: CASSPQGRTEAFF. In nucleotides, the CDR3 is TGCGCCAGCAGCCCCCAGGGGCGTACTGAAGCTTTCTTT.

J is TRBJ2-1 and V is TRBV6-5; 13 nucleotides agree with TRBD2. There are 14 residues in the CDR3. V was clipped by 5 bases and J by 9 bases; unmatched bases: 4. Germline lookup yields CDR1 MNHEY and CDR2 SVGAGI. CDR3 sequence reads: CASSTSGGVGEQFF. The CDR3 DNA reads TGTGCCAGCAGTACTAGCGGGGGGGTGGGTGAGCAGTTCTTC.

CDR3 coding DNA: TGCGCCAGCAGCTTGGCAGGGATGGGCTCTGAAGCTTTCTTT. Translation gives CASSLAGMGSEAFF. The V and J genes are TRBV5-1 and TRBJ1-1; D possibly corresponds to TRBD1 (5 bases). The length of the CDR3 is 14 residues. Germline V gene lookup returns CDR1 SGHRS and CDR2 YFSETQ. Trimming left V 0 bases short and J 6 bases short, with 12 bases between.

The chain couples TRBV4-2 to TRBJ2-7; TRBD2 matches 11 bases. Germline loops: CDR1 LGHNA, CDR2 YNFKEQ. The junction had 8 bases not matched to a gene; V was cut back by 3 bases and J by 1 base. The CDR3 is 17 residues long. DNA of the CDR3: TGTGCCAGCAGCCAGGTGACTAGCGGGATACTATCCTACGAGCAGTACTTC. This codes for CASSQVTSGILSYEQYF.

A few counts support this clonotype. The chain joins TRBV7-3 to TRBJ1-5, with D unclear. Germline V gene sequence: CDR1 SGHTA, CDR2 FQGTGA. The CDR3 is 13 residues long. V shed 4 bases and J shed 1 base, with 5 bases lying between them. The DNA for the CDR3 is TGTGCCAGCAGCTCCCACAGCAATCAGCCCCAGCATTTT. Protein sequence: CASSSHSNQPQHF.

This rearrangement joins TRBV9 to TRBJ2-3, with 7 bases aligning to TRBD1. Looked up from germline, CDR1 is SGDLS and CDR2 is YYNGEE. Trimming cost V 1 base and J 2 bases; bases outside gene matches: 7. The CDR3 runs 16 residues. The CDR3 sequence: CASSVTSTGITDTQYF. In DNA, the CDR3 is TGTGCCAGCAGCGTAACCTCGACAGGGATCACAGATACGCAGTATTTT.

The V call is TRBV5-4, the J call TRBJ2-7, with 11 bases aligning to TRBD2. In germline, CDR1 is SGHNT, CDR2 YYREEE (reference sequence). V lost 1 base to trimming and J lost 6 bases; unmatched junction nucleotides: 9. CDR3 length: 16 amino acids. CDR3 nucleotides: TGTGCCAGCAGCTTGAAGTCGATAGCGGGAGGGCGCGAGCAGTACGTC. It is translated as CASSLKSIAGGREQYV.

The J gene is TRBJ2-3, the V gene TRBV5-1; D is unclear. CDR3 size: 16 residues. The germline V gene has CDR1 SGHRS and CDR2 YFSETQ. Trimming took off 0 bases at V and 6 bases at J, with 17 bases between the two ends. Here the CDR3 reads CASSLDSSASGDTQYF. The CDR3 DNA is TGCGCCAGCAGCTTGGATTCCTCCGCTAGTGGGGATACGCAGTATTTT.

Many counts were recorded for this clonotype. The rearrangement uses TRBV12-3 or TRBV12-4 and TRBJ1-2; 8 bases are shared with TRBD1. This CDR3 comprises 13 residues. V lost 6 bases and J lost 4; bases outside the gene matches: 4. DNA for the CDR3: TGTGCCAGCAGAACAGGGGGAGGCTATGGCTACACCTTC. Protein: CASRTGGGYGYTF.

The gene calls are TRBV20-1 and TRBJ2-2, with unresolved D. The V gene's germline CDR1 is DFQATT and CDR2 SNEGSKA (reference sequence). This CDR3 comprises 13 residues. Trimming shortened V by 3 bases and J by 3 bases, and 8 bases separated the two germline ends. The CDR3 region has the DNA TGCAGTGCTAGGCGACACGACACCGGGGAGCTGTTTTTT. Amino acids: CSARRHDTGELFF.

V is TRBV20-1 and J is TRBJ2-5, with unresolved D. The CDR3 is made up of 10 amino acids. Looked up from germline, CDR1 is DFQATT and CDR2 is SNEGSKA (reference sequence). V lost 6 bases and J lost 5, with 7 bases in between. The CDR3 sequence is CSAFGETQYF. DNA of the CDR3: TGCAGTGCCTTCGGGGAGACCCAGTACTTC.